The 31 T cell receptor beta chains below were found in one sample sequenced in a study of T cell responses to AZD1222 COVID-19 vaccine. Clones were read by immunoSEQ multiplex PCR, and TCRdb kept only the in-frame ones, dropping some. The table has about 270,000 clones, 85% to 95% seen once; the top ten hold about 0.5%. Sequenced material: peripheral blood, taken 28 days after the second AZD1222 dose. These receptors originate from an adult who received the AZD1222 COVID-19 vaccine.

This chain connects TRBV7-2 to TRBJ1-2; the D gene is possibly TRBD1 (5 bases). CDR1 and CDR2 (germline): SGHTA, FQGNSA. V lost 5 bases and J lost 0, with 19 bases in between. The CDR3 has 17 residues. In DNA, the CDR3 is TGTGCCAGCAGCCCAGGGCCGGGACTTACGGCTAACTATGGCTACACCTTC. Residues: CASSPGPGLTANYGYTF. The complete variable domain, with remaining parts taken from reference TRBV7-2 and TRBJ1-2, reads GAGVSQSPSNKVTEKGKDVELRCDPISGHTALYWYRQSLGQGLEFLIYFQGNSAPDKSGLPSDRFSAERTGGSVSTLTIQRTQQEDSAVYLCASSPGPGLTANYGYTFGSGTRLTVV.

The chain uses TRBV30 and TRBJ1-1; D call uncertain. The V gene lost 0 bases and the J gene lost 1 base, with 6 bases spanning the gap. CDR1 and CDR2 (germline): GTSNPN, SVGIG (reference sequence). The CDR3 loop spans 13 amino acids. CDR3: CAWSVLGNTEAFF. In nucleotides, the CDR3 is TGTGCCTGGAGTGTACTCGGGAACACTGAAGCTTTCTTT.

The CDR3 here is CASSQDTGIYNEQFF. The CDR3, as DNA: TGTGCCAGCAGCCAAGATACGGGGATTTACAATGAGCAGTTCTTC. The rearrangement joins TRBV3-1 (or the pseudogene TRBV3-2) to TRBJ2-1, with a weak D call TRBD2 (5 bases). This CDR3 has 15 amino acids. The germline CDR1 and CDR2 sequences are LGHDT and YNNKEL (reference sequence). V lost 0 bases and J lost 4, with 10 bases in between.

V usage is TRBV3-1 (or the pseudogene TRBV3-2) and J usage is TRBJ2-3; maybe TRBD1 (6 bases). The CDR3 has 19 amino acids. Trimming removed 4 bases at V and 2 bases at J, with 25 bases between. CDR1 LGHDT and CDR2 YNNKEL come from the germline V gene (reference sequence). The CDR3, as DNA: TGTGCCAGCAGCCCCCCGAACGGGACACATAGCCGGAACACAGATACGCAGTATTTT. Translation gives CASSPPNGTHSRNTDTQYF.

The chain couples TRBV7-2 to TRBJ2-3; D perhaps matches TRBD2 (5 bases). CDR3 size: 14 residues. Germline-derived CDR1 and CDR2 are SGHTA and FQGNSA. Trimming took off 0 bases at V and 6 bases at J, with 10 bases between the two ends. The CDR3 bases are TGTGCCAGCAGCTTAGCTTGGAGGCGCGATACGCAGTATTTT. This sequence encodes CASSLAWRRDTQYF.

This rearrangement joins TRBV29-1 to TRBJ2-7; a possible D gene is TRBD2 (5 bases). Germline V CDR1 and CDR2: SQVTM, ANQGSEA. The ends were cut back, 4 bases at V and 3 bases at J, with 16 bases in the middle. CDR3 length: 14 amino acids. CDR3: CSVGGRSGYYEQYF. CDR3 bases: TGCAGCGTTGGAGGAAGGAGCGGATACTACGAGCAGTACTTC.

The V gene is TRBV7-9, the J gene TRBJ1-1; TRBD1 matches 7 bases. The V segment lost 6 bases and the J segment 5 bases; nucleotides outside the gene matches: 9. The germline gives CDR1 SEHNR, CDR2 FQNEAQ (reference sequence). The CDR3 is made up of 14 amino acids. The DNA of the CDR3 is TGTGCCAGCAGACCAACAGGGGAGGGAACTGAAGCTTTCTTT. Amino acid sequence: CASRPTGEGTEAFF. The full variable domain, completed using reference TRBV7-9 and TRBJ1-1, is DTGVSQNPRHKITKRGQNVTFRCDPISEHNRLYWYRQTLGQGPEFLTYFQNEAQLEKSRLLSDRFSAERPKGSFSTLEIQRTEQGDSAMYLCASRPTGEGTEAFFGQGTRLTVV.

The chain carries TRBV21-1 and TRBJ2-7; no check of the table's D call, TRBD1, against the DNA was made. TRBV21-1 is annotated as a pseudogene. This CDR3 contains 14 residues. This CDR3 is CASSKVRGVHEQYF. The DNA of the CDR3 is TGTGCCAGCAGCAAAGTCAGGGGGGTCCACGAGCAGTACTTC.

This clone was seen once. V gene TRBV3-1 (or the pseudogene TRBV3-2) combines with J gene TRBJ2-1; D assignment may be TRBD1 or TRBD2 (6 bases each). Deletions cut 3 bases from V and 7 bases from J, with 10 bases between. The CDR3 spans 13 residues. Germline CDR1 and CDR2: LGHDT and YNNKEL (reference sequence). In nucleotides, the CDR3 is TGTGCCAGCAGCCAGGGGGGCCGGAATGAGCAGTTCTTC. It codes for CASSQGGRNEQFF.

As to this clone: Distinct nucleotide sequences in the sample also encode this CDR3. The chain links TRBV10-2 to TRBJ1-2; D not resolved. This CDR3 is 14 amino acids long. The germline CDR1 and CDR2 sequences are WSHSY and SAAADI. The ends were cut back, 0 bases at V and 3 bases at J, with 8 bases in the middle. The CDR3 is CASSESGSDYGYTF. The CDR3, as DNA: TGCGCCAGCAGTGAGTCCGGATCAGACTATGGCTACACCTTC.

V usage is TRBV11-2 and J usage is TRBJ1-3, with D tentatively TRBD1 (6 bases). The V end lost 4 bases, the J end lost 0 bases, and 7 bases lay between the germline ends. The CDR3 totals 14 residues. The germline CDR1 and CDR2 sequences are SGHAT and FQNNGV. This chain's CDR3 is CASSWTDSGNTIYF. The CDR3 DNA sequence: TGTGCCAGCAGCTGGACAGACTCTGGAAACACCATATATTTT.

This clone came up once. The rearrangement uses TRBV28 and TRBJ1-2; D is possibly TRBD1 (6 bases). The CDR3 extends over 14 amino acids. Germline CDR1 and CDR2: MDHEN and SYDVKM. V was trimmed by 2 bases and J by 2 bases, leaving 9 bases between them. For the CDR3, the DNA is TGTGCCAGCAGTTTAGCCGGGACAAACTATGGCTACACCTTC. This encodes CASSLAGTNYGYTF.

The CDR3 protein is CASTFQGPPGAFF. The CDR3 DNA reads as TGTGCCAGCACCTTCCAGGGGCCCCCGGGGGCTTTCTTT. The J gene is TRBJ1-1, the V gene TRBV28; possible D gene TRBD1, 6 bases. Trimming removed 7 bases from V and 11 bases from J, with 20 bases in between. CDR1 MDHEN and CDR2 SYDVKM come from the germline V gene. The CDR3 totals 13 residues. Together with reference TRBV28 and TRBJ1-1, the CDR3 gives the full variable domain: DVKVTQSSRYLVKRTGEKVFLECVQDMDHENMFWYRQDPGLGLRLIYFSYDVKMKEKGDIPEGYSVSREKKERFSLILESASTNQTSMYLCASTFQGPPGAFFGQGTRLTVV.

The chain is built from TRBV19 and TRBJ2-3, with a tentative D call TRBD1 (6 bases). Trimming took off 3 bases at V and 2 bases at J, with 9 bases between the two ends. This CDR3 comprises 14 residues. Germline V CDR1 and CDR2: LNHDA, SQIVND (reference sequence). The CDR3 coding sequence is TGTGCCAGTAGTATGAACAGGGACACAGATACGCAGTATTTT. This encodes CASSMNRDTDTQYF. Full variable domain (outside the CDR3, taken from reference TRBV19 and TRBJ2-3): DGGITQSPKYLFRKEGQNVTLSCEQNLNHDAMYWYRQDPGQGLRLIYYSQIVNDFQKGDIAEGYSVSREKKESFPLTVTSAQKNPTAFYLCASSMNRDTDTQYFGPGTRLTVL.

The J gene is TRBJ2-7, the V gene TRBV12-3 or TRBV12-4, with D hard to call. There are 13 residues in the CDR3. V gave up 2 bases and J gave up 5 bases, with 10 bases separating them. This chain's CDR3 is CASSLSPAHEQYF. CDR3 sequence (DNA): TGTGCCAGCAGTTTAAGTCCGGCCCACGAGCAGTACTTC.

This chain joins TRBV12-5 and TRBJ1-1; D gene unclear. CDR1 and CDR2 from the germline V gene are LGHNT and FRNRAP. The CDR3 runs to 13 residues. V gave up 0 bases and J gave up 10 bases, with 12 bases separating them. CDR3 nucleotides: TGTGCTAGTGGTTTGGTACGTATCAGGCGAGCTTTCTTT. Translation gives CASGLVRIRRAFF.

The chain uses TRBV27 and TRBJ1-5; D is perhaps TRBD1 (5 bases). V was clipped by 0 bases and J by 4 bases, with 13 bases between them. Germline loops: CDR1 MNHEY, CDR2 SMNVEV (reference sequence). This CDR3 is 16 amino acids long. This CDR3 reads CASSLSHGGGNQPQHF. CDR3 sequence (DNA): TGTGCCAGCAGTTTATCTCACGGGGGTGGGAATCAGCCCCAGCATTTT.

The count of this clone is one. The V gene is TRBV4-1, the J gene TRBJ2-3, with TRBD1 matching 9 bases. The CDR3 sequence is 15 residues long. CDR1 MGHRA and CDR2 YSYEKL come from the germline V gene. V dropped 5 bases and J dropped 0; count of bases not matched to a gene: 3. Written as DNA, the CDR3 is TGCGCCAGCAGCTATACAGGGGGCAGCACAGATACGCAGTATTTT. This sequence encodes CASSYTGGSTDTQYF.

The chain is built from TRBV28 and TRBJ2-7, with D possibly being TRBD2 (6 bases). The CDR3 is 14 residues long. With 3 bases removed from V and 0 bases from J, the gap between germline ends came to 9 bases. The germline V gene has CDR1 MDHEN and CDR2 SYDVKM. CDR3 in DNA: TGTGCCAGCAGTTTTCTAGCGAACTCCTACGAGCAGTACTTC. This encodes CASSFLANSYEQYF.

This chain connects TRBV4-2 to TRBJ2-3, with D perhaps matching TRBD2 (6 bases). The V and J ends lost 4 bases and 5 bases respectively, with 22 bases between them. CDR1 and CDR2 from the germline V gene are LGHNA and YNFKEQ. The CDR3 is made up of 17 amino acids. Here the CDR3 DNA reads TGTGCCAGCAGCCCCACCGGGACTCACACGGGGAAAGATACGCAGTATTTT. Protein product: CASSPTGTHTGKDTQYF.

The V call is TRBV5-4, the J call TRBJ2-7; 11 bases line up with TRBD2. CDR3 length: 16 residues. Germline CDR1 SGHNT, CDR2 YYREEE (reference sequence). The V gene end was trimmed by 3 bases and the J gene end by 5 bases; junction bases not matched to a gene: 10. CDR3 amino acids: CASSSAATSGSHEQYF. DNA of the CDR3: TGTGCCAGCAGCTCGGCCGCTACTAGCGGGAGTCACGAGCAGTACTTC.

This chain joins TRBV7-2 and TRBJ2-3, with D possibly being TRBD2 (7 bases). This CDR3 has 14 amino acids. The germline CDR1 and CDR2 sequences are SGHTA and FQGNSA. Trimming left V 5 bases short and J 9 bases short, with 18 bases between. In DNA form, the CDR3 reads TGTGCCAGCAGCCAGAACATCAGGGGAGGGACGCAGTATTTT. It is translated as CASSQNIRGGTQYF.

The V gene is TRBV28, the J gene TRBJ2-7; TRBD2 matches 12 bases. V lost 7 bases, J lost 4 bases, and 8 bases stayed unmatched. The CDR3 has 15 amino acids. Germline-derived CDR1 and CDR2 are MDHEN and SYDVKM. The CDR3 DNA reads TGTGCCAGCAAATCTAGCGGGAGGGCAGTGTACGAGCAGTACTTC. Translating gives CASKSSGRAVYEQYF.

The CDR3 DNA sequence: TGTGCCAGCAGTATTGACAGCCTCGCGACCTATGGCTACACCTTC. Its translation is CASSIDSLATYGYTF. This chain links TRBV5-4 with TRBJ1-2; TRBD1 might be the D (5 bases). The CDR3 contains 15 residues. The germline CDR1 and CDR2 sequences are SGHNT and YYREEE (reference sequence). The ends were cut back, 5 bases at V and 4 bases at J, with 18 bases in the middle.

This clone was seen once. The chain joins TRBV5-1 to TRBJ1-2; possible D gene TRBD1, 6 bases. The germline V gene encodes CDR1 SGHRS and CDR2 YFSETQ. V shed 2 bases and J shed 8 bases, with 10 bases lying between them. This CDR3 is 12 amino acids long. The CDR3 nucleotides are TGCGCCAGCAGCTTCAGGGGTCAAGGCTACACCTTC. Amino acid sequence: CASSFRGQGYTF.

The CDR3 DNA follows: TGTGCCAGTAGTAGGGGACAGGCCTACAATGAGCAGTTCTTC. This gives the protein CASSRGQAYNEQFF. V gene TRBV19 combines with J gene TRBJ2-1, with 8 bases fitting TRBD1. Trimming at V came to 4 bases and at J to 2 bases, leaving 1 base not matched to a gene. This CDR3 is built from 14 residues. Germline CDR1 is LNHDA and CDR2 is SQIVND (reference sequence).

The CDR3 region has the DNA TGCAGCGTTGAAGGGGCCGAAAAAGACAGGGTTACGGGCTACACCTTC. Protein sequence: CSVEGAEKDRVTGYTF. The chain links TRBV29-1 to TRBJ1-2, with TRBD1 identical over 7 bases. This CDR3 comprises 16 residues. From germline, CDR1 is SQVTM and CDR2 ANQGSEA. The ends lost 1 base at V and 8 bases at J; junction bases unmatched: 16.

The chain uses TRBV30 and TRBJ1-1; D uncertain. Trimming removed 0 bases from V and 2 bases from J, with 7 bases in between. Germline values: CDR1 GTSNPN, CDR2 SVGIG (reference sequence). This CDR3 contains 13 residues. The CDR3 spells CAWSVGGNTEAFF. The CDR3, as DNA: TGTGCCTGGAGTGTCGGAGGAAACACTGAAGCTTTCTTT.

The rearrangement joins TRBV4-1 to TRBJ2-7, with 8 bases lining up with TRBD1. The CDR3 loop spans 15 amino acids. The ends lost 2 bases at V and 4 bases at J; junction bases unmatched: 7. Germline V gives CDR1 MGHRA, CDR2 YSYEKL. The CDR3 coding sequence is TGCGCCAGCAGCCAACCGCGGACAGGGAAGTACGAGCAGTACTTC. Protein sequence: CASSQPRTGKYEQYF.

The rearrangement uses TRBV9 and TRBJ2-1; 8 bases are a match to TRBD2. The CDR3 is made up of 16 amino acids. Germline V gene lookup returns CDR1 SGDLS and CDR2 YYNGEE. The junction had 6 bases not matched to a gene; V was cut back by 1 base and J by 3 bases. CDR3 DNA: TGTGCCAGCAGCGTAAGTGGTAGCGGGATCTACAATGAGCAGTTCTTC. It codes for CASSVSGSGIYNEQFF.

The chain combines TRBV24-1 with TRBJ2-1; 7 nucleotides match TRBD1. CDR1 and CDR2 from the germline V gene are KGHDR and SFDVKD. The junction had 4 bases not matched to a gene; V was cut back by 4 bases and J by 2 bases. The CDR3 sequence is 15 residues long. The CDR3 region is CATSDPTGTYNEQFF. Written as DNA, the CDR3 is TGTGCCACCAGTGACCCGACAGGGACCTACAATGAGCAGTTCTTC.